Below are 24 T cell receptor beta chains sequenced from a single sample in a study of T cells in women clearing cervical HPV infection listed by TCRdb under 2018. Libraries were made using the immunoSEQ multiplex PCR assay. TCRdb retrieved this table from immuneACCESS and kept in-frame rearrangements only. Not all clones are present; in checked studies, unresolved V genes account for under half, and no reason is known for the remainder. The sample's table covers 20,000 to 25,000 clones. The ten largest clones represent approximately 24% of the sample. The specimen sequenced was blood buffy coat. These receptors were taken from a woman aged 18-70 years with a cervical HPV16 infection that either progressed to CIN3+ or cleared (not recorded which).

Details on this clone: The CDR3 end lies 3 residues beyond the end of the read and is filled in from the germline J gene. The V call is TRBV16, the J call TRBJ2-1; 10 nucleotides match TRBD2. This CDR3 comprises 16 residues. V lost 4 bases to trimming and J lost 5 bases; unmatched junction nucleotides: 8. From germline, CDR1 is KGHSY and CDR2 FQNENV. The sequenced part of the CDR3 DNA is TGTGCCAGCAGCCGAATAGCGGGAGGAGTGAACAATGAG. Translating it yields CASSRIAGGVNNE. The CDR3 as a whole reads CASSRIAGGVNNEQFF.

The CDR3 bases that were read are TGTGCCAGCAGTGAAATTCTGGGACAACAAGAGACC. This translates into CASSEILGQQET. The whole CDR3 protein is CASSEILGQQETQYF. The V gene is TRBV6-1, the J gene TRBJ2-5; D is possibly TRBD1 (6 bases). The read comes to an end 3 residues before the CDR3 does, leaving the germline J gene to fill in the end. Germline CDR1 is MNHNS and CDR2 is SASEGT. Deletions cut 2 bases from V and 2 bases from J, with 12 bases between. The CDR3 extends over 15 amino acids.

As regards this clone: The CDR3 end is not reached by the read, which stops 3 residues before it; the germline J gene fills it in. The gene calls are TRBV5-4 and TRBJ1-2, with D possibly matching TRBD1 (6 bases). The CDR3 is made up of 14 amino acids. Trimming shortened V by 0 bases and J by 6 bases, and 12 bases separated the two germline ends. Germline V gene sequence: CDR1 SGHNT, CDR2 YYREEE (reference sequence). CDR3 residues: CASSLDGGLDGYTF. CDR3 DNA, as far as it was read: TGTGCCAGCAGCTTGGATGGGGGCTTGGATGGC.

The CDR3 sequence: CAWDTGQSNTGELFF. The CDR3 DNA, read in part, is TGTGCCTGGGATACGGGACAGTCGAACACCGGGGAG. The chain uses TRBV30 and TRBJ2-2, with 7 bases aligning to TRBD1. The read comes to an end 3 residues before the CDR3 does, leaving the germline J gene to fill in the end. V trimming: 5 bases; J trimming: 0 bases; junction bases outside the gene matches: 6. This CDR3 region has 15 residues. Germline CDR1 reads GTSNPN; CDR2 reads SVGIG (reference sequence).

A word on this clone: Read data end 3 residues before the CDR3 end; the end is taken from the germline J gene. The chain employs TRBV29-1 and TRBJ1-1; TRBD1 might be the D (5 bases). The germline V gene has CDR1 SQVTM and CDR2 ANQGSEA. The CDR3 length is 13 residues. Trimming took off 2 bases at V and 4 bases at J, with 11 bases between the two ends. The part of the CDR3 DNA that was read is TGCAGCGTTGAAAATTCGGGGGGCACTGAA. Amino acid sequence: CSVENSGGTE. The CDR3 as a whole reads CSVENSGGTEAFF.

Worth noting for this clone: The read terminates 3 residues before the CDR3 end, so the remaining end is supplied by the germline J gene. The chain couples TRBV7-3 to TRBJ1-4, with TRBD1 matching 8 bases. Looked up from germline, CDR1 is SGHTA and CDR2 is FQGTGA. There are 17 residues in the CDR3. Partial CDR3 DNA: TGTGCCAGCAGCGGTCAGGGGGCGTCTTCTGGGGCCAACGTA. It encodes CASSGQGASSGANV. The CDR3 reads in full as CASSGQGASSGANVLFF.

The DNA read from the CDR3 is TGTGCCAGCTCACCCGCGGATTCGGACACTGAA. It is translated as CASSPADSDTE. From start to end, the CDR3 is CASSPADSDTEAFF. This chain joins TRBV18 and TRBJ1-1, with D unclear. The read stops 3 residues short of the end of the CDR3; the missing end is completed from the germline J gene. Germline V CDR1 and CDR2: KGHSH, LQKENI. This CDR3 is built from 14 residues. The V end was cut by 3 bases, the J end by 3 bases, with 11 bases between.

The CDR3 reads CSAREMGTSPEQYF. Partial CDR3 DNA: TGCAGTGCTAGAGAGATGGGAACTAGCCCCGAG. The chain couples TRBV20-1 to TRBJ2-7, with D possibly being TRBD2 (6 bases). The read finishes 3 residues shy of the CDR3 end, and the germline J gene is used to complete it. V was trimmed by 0 bases and J by 6 bases, leaving 15 bases between them. From germline, CDR1 is DFQATT and CDR2 SNEGSKA (reference sequence). CDR3 length: 14 amino acids.

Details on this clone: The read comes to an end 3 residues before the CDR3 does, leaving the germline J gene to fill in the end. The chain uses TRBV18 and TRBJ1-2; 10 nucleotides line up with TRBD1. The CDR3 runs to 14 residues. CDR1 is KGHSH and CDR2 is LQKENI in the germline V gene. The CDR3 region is CASSPMTGGDDYTF. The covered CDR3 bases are TGTGCCAGCTCACCTATGACAGGGGGCGATGAC.

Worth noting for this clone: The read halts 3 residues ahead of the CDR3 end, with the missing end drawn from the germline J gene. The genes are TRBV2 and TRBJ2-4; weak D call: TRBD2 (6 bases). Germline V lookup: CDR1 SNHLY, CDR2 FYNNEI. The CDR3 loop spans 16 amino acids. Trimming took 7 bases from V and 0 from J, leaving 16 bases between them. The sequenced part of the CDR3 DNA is TGTGCCAGCAACCAAAGGGACTCACTAGCCAAAAACATT. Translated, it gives CASNQRDSLAKNI. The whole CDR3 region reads CASNQRDSLAKNIQYF.

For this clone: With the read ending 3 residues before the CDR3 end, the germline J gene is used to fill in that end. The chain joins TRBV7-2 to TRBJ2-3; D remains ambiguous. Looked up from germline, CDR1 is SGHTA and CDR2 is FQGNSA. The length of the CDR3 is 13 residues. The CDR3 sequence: CASTLHAVETQYF. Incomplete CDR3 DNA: TGTGCCAGCACCCTACACGCGGTTGAGACG.

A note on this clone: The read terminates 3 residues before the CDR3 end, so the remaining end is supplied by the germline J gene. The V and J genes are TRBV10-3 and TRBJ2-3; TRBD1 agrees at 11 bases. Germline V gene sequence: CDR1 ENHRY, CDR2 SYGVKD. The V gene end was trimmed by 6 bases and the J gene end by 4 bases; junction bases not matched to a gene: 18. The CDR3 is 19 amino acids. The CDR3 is CAIRMGQGGLGEGADTQYF. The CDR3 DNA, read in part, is TGTGCCATCAGGATGGGACAGGGGGGATTAGGAGAAGGTGCAGATACG.

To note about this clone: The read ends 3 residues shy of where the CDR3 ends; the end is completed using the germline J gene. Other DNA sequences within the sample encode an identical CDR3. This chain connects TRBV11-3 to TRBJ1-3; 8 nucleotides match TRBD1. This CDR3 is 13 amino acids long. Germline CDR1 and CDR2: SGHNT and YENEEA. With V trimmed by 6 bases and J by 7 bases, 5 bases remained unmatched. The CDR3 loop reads CASSLRQGNTIYF. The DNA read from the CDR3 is TGTGCCAGCAGTCTAAGACAGGGGAACACC.

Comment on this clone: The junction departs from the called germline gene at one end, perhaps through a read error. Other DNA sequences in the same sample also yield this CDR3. The CDR3 loop reads CASSPQQSGNTIYF. The covered CDR3 bases are TGTGCCAGCAGCCCACAGCAGTCTGGAAACACG. The chain is built from TRBV7-6 and TRBJ1-3, with unresolved D. The CDR3 end lies 3 residues beyond the end of the read and is filled in from the germline J gene. The length of the CDR3 is 14 residues. Germline lookup yields CDR1 SGHVS and CDR2 FNYEAQ.

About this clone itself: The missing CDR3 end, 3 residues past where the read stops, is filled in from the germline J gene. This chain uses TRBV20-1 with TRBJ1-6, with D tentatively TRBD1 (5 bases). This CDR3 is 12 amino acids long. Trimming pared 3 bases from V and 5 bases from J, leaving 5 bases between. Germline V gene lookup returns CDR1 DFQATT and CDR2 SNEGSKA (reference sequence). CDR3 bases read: TGCAGTGCTAGGGACAATAATTCACCC. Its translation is CSARDNNSP. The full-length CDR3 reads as CSARDNNSPLHF.

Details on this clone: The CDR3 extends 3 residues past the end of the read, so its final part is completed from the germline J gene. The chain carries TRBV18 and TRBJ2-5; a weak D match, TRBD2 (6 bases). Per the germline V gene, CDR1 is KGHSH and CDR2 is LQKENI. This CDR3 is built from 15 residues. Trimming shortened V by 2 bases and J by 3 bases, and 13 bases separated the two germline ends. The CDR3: CASSPVAGLKETQYF. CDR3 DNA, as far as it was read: TGTGCCAGCTCACCAGTGGCGGGGCTAAAAGAGACC.

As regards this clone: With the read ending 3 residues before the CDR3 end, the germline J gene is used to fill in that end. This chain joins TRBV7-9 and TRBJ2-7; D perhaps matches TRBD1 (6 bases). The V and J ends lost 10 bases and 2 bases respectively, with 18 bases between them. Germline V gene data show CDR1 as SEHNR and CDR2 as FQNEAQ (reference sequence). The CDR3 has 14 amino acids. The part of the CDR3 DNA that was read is TGTGCCACCCAGGTTAGGACAGAGACCTACGAG. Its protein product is CATQVRTETYE. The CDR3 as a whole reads CATQVRTETYEQYF.

CDR3 bases read: TGTGCCAGTAGTATAGAGGGCAAGATCTCACCA. Its protein is CASSIEGKISP. Given in full, the CDR3 is CASSIEGKISPLFF. The rearrangement joins TRBV19 to TRBJ1-4; D call uncertain. The read stops 3 residues short of the end of the CDR3; the missing end is completed from the germline J gene. CDR3 length: 14 residues. The germline V gene encodes CDR1 LNHDA and CDR2 SQIVND (reference sequence).

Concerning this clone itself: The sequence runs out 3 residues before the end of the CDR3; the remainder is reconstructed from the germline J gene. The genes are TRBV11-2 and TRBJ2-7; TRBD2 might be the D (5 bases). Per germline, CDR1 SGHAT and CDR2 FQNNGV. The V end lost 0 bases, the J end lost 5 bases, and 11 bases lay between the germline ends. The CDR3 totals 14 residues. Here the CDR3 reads CASSLERLSNEQYF. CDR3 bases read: TGTGCCAGCAGCTTAGAGAGACTATCAAACGAG.

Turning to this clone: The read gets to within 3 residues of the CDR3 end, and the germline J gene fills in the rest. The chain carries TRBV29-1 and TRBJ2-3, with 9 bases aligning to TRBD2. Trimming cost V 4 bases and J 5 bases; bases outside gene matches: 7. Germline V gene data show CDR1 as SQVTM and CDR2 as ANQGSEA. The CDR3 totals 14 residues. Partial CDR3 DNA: TGCAGCGTTGGGCGGGGGGGCGATGGAGATACG. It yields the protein CSVGRGGDGDT. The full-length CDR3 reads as CSVGRGGDGDTQYF.

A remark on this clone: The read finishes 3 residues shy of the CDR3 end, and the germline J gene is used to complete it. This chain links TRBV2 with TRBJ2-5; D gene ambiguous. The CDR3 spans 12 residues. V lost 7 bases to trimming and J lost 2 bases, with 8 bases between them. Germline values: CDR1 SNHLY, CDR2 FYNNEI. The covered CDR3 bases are TGTGCCAGCATAACTAATCAAGAGACC. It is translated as CASITNQET. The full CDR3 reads CASITNQETQYF.

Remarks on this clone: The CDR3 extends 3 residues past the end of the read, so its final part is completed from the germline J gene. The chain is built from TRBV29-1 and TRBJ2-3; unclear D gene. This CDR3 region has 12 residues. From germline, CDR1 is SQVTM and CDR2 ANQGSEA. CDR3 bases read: TGCAGCCAACAGAGCCCGACCGGAGCG. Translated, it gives CSQQSPTGA. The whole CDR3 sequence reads CSQQSPTGAQYF.

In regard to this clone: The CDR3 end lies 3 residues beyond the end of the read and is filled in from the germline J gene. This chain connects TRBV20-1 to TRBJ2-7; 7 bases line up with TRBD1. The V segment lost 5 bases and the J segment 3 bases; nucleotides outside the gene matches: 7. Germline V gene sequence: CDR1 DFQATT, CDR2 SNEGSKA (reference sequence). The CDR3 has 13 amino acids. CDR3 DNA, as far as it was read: TGCAGTGCTGGGATGGGACAGCACTACGAG. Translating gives CSAGMGQHYE. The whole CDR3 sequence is CSAGMGQHYEQYF.

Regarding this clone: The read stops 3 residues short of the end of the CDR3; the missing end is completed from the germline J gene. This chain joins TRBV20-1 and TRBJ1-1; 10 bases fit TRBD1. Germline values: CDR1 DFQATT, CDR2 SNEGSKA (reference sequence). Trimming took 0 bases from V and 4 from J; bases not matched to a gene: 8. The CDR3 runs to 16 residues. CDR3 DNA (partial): TGCAGTGCTAGAGATACTCCGACAGGGGGCTTCACTGAA. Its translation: CSARDTPTGGFTE. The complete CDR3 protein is CSARDTPTGGFTEAFF.